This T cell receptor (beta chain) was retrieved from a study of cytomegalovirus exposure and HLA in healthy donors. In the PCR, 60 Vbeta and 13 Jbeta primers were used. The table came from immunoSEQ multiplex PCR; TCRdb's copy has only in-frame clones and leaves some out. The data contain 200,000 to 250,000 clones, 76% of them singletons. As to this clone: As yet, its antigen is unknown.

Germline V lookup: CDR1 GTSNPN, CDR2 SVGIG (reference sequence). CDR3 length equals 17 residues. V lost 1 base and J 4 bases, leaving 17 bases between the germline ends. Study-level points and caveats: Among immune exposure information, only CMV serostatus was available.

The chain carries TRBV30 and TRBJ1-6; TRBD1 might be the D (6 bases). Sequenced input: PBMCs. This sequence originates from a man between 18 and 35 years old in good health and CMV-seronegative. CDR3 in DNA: TGTGCCTGGAGTGCCCCCATGGGGCAGGGGTATAATTCACCCCTCCACTTT. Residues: CAWSAPMGQGYNSPLHF.